This TCR beta chain is drawn from a study of cytomegalovirus exposure and HLA in healthy donors. Clones were read by immunoSEQ multiplex PCR, and TCRdb kept only the in-frame ones, dropping some. The sample consists of 59,000 or so clones, approximately 92% of them appearing once. V lost 5 bases and J 5 bases, leaving 15 bases between the germline ends. Germline V gene lookup returns CDR1 MNHNY and CDR2 SVGAGI (reference sequence). The CDR3 contains 14 residues. Sequencing was done on a sample of PBMCs. The source of this sequence is a woman aged 18 to 35 in good health and CMV-seronegative. This rearrangement joins TRBV6-6 to TRBJ1-2; D not resolved. The CDR3 region is CASSEEVIGYGYTF. The CDR3 nucleotides are TGTGCCAGCAGTGAGGAGGTTATTGGGTATGGCTACACCTTC.